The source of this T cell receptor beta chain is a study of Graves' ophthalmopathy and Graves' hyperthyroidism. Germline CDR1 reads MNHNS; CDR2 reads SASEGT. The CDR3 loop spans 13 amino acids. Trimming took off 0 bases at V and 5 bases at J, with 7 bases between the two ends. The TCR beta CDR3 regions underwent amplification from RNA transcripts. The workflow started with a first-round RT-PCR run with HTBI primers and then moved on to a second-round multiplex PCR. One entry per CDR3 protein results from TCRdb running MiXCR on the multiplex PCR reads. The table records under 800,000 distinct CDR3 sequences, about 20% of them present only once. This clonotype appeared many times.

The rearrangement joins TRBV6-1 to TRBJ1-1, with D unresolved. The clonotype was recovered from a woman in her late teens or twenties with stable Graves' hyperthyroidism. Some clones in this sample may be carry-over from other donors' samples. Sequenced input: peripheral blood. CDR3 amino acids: CASSEARVTEAFF. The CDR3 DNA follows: TGTGCCAGCAGTGAAGCGCGAGTAACTGAAGCTTTCTTT.